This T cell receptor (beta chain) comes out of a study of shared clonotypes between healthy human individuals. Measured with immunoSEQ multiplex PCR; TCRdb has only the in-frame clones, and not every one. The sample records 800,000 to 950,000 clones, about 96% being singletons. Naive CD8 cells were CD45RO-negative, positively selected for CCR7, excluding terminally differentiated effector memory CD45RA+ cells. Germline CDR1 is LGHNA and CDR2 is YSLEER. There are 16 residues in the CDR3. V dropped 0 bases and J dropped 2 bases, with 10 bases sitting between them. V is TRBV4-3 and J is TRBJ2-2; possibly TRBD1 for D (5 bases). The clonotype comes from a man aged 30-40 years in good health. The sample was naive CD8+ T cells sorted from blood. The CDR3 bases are TGCGCCAGCAGCCAAGACAGGGCCCTAAACACCGGGGAGCTGTTTTTT. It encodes CASSQDRALNTGELFF.